A single sample is the source of the 6 T cell receptor beta chains below, sequenced in a study of siplizumab effects on memory and regulatory T cells. This table comes from immunoSEQ multiplex PCR, and its TCRdb copy is limited to in-frame clones, with some not included. Of tens of thousands of clones in the sample, about 96% were seen once. Sequencing was carried out using naive CD8+ T cells sorted from blood. The source is a human donor in good health.

J is TRBJ1-3 and V is TRBV4-1; the D is unclear. Looked up from germline, CDR1 is MGHRA and CDR2 is YSYEKL. The CDR3 totals 18 residues. V was clipped by 0 bases and J by 0 bases, with 15 bases between them. The CDR3 sequence is CASSQDPMAKGSGNTIYF. The CDR3 DNA is TGCGCCAGCAGCCAAGATCCTATGGCGAAGGGCTCTGGAAACACCATATATTTT.

The chain carries TRBV28 and TRBJ2-1, with 8 bases matching TRBD1. V lost 5 bases to trimming and J lost 1 base; unmatched junction nucleotides: 4. CDR1 is MDHEN, CDR2 SYDVKM, per germline. This CDR3 is 15 amino acids long. Here the CDR3 reads CASSDGQGSYNEQFF. CDR3 coding DNA: TGTGCCAGCAGTGACGGACAGGGATCCTACAATGAGCAGTTCTTC.

The rearrangement links TRBV9 to TRBJ2-7; tentatively, D is TRBD1 or TRBD2 (5 bases each). CDR3 length: 14 amino acids. The germline CDR1 and CDR2 sequences are SGDLS and YYNGEE. The V end was cut by 2 bases, the J end by 4 bases, with 13 bases between. Here the CDR3 DNA reads TGTGCCAGCAGCGTTTATGAGGGGTGGTACGAGCAGTACTTC. As protein: CASSVYEGWYEQYF.

J is TRBJ1-3 and V is TRBV7-2, with D hard to call. Deletions cut 4 bases from V and 0 bases from J, with 13 bases between. The CDR3 contains 16 residues. CDR1 and CDR2 from the germline V gene are SGHTA and FQGNSA. The CDR3 region is CASSSSWVYSGNTIYF. In DNA, the CDR3 is TGTGCCAGCAGCTCCTCCTGGGTTTACTCTGGAAACACCATATATTTT.

V and J are TRBV6-6 and TRBJ2-5; perhaps D is TRBD1 or TRBD2 (6 bases each). This CDR3 region has 14 residues. With 4 bases removed from V and 2 bases from J, the gap between germline ends came to 11 bases. Germline V gene sequence: CDR1 MNHNY, CDR2 SVGAGI (reference sequence). The DNA for the CDR3 is TGTGCCAGCAGTTTGCGGGACATTCAAGAGACCCAGTACTTC. Protein sequence: CASSLRDIQETQYF.

About this clone itself: A read error may account for a junction end that differs from germline. The chain joins TRBV7-9 to TRBJ2-5; 9 positions match TRBD2. Germline CDR1 reads SEHNR; CDR2 reads FQNEAQ (reference sequence). The CDR3 spans 13 residues. The CDR3 sequence is CASRLAGEETQYF. In DNA, the CDR3 is TGTGCCAGCAGGTTAGCGGGGGAAGAGACCCAGTACTTC.